A single sample is the source of the 31 T cell receptor beta chains below, sequenced in a study of early T cells in non-severe SARS-CoV-2 infection. Via MiXCR, TCRdb re-called the 5' RACE reads, giving one row per CDR3 protein. The repertoire holds tens of thousands of distinct CDR3 sequences, with approximately 12% as singletons. Sequenced: whole blood. These receptors originate from an adult who was a healthcare worker with PCR-confirmed SARS-CoV-2 infection or an uninfected control (not recorded which).

The table lists this clonotype with a few counts. The gene calls are TRBV6-4 and TRBJ2-3; D is unclear. CDR1 is MRHNA, CDR2 SNTAGT, per germline. The CDR3 contains 15 residues. V lost 0 bases, J lost 3 bases, and 10 bases lay in between. This CDR3 reads CASSDSTHKTDTQYF. Here the CDR3 DNA reads TGTGCCAGCAGTGACTCGACTCATAAGACAGATACGCAGTATTTT.

V is TRBV18 and J is TRBJ2-3, with D tentatively TRBD1 or TRBD2 (5 bases each). CDR1 and CDR2 from the germline V gene are KGHSH and LQKENI. Trimming took 1 base from V and 5 from J, leaving 10 bases between them. The CDR3 extends over 14 amino acids. DNA for the CDR3: TGTGCCAGCTCACCACAGGGACCGGGAGATACGCAGTATTTT. This gives the protein CASSPQGPGDTQYF.

In its sample, this clonotype was seen many times. This sequence joins TRBV29-1 and TRBJ2-1; tentatively, D is TRBD2 (5 bases). Trimming took 5 bases from V and 0 from J, leaving 8 bases between them. The germline V gene has CDR1 SQVTM and CDR2 ANQGSEA. CDR3 size: 13 residues. The CDR3: CSVLAPSYNEQFF. The CDR3 bases are TGCAGCGTTCTAGCCCCCTCCTACAATGAGCAGTTCTTC.

This clonotype was recorded a few times. The J gene is TRBJ2-7, the V gene TRBV7-2; D remains ambiguous. V was cut by 3 bases and J by 5 bases, with 17 bases left in between. There are 15 residues in the CDR3. Germline V CDR1 and CDR2: SGHTA, FQGNSA. In DNA, the CDR3 is TGTGCCAGCAGCTTCCTCCACGGCGACGTTCACGAGCAGTACTTC. Protein sequence: CASSFLHGDVHEQYF.

The chain has TRBV10-3 and TRBJ2-7; D may correspond to TRBD1 or TRBD2 (5 bases each). V shed 2 bases and J shed 5 bases, with 16 bases lying between them. The germline V gene encodes CDR1 ENHRY and CDR2 SYGVKD. The CDR3 length is 15 residues. CDR3 sequence: CAISEAARGRDEQYF. For the CDR3, the DNA is TGTGCCATCAGTGAGGCCGCGAGGGGTAGGGACGAGCAGTACTTC.

The V gene is TRBV5-1, the J gene TRBJ2-2; tentative D call: TRBD1 (6 bases). The V gene's germline CDR1 is SGHRS and CDR2 YFSETQ. The CDR3 covers 16 residues. Trimming took 1 base from V and 4 from J, leaving 14 bases between them. The CDR3 DNA reads TGCGCCAGCAGCTTGACAGGGTCGGTCGGCACCGGGGAGCTGTTTTTT. Translating gives CASSLTGSVGTGELFF. The full variable domain, rest sourced from reference TRBV5-1 and TRBJ2-2, is KAGVTQTPRYLIKTRGQQVTLSCSPISGHRSVSWYQQTPGQGLQFLFEYFSETQRNKGNFPGRFSGRQFSNSRSEMNVSTLELGDSALYLCASSLTGSVGTGELFFGEGSRLTVL.

This clonotype was counted only a few times. The gene calls are TRBV29-1 and TRBJ2-2; D gene unclear. V lost 7 bases and J lost 4, with 7 bases in between. This CDR3 spans 11 amino acids. CDR1 and CDR2 (germline): SQVTM, ANQGSEA. CDR3 protein: CSGRVTGELFF. CDR3 DNA: TGCAGCGGAAGGGTCACCGGGGAGCTGTTTTTT.

This clonotype appeared a few times. This chain joins TRBV4-1 and TRBJ1-1; tentatively, D is TRBD1 (6 bases). CDR3 size: 18 residues. Germline CDR1 is MGHRA and CDR2 is YSYEKL. The V end lost 0 bases, the J end lost 0 bases, and 17 bases lay between the germline ends. The CDR3 loop is CASSQDITRGLMNTEAFF. CDR3 nucleotide sequence: TGCGCCAGCAGCCAAGATATCACTCGGGGGCTCATGAACACTGAAGCTTTCTTT.

This chain links TRBV19 with TRBJ2-1, with TRBD2 matching over 9 bases. CDR1 and CDR2 (germline): LNHDA, SQIVND (reference sequence). The CDR3 covers 14 residues. The V gene end was trimmed by 10 bases and the J gene end by 9 bases; junction bases not matched to a gene: 13. CDR3 nucleotide sequence: TGTGCCACCTCGGCGGGAGGGCGACTGGGTGAGCAGTTCTTC. It encodes CATSAGGRLGEQFF.

CDR3 region: CASSLPSEDTQYF. The CDR3 DNA sequence: TGTGCCAGCAGCTTGCCTTCAGAAGATACGCAGTATTTT. The chain has TRBV5-5 and TRBJ2-3; D not certain. CDR1 SGHKS and CDR2 YYEKEE come from the germline V gene (reference sequence). The CDR3 is 13 residues long. The V end lost 1 base, the J end lost 5 bases, and 8 bases lay between the germline ends.

This clonotype has a count of ten or more. V usage is TRBV19 and J usage is TRBJ2-6; D perhaps matches TRBD1 (5 bases). The CDR3 spans 19 residues. Germline-derived CDR1 and CDR2 are LNHDA and SQIVND (reference sequence). With 5 bases removed from V and 0 bases from J, the gap between germline ends came to 20 bases. The CDR3 sequence: CASSPSSQGYNSGANVLTF. Written as DNA, the CDR3 is TGTGCCAGTAGTCCCTCGAGTCAGGGCTACAACTCTGGGGCCAACGTCCTGACTTTC. Drawing the rest from reference TRBV19 and TRBJ2-6, the complete variable domain is DGGITQSPKYLFRKEGQNVTLSCEQNLNHDAMYWYRQDPGQGLRLIYYSQIVNDFQKGDIAEGYSVSREKKESFPLTVTSAQKNPTAFYLCASSPSSQGYNSGANVLTFGAGSRLTVL.

Comments on this clonotype: Possible read error: a much larger clone is one base away. The genes are TRBV20-1 and TRBJ2-7; no clear D. Germline CDR1 is DFQATT and CDR2 is SNEGSKA (reference sequence). V gave up 3 bases and J gave up 4 bases, with 13 bases separating them. CDR3 size: 13 residues. The CDR3 DNA is TGCAGTGCTAGGACAAACTCCCGATACGAGCAGTACTTC. This encodes CSARTNSRYEQYF.

The V call is TRBV9, the J call TRBJ2-4; 7 bases agree with TRBD1. Germline V gene sequence: CDR1 SGDLS, CDR2 YYNGEE. This CDR3 has 15 residues. Losses at the gene ends were 4 bases for V and 5 bases for J; bases not matched to a gene: 9. The DNA for the CDR3 is TGTGCCAGCAGCACCTTGACAGGGCTCCAAAACATTCAGTACTTC. This translates into CASSTLTGLQNIQYF.

A note on this clonotype: It may be a read error: a sequence one base away is much more abundant. This rearrangement joins TRBV11-2 to TRBJ2-7; D is possibly TRBD2 (6 bases). Trimming cost V 7 bases and J 6 bases, with 19 bases left between them. Germline V gene data show CDR1 as SGHAT and CDR2 as FQNNGV. The length of the CDR3 is 14 residues. In DNA form, the CDR3 reads TGTGCCAGCATCCCATCGGAGGGAGTCAGCGAGCAGTACTTC. Its protein is CASIPSEGVSEQYF.

This clonotype has only a few counts. The chain combines TRBV28 with TRBJ1-4; 7 bases map to TRBD1. This CDR3 comprises 15 residues. CDR1 MDHEN and CDR2 SYDVKM come from the germline V gene. With V trimmed by 6 bases and J by 0 bases, 4 bases remained unmatched. CDR3 nucleotide sequence: TGTGCCAGCAGGACAGGGCCCCCAACTAATGAAAAACTGTTTTTT. Translating it yields CASRTGPPTNEKLFF.

A few counts support this clonotype. The rearrangement links TRBV5-1 to TRBJ2-1; D possibly corresponds to TRBD1 (6 bases). Germline V gene sequence: CDR1 SGHRS, CDR2 YFSETQ. Trimming removed 3 bases at V and 7 bases at J, with 20 bases between. This CDR3 region has 16 residues. Here the CDR3 DNA reads TGCGCCAGCAGCTCTGGGGATGGGGGCGGAAGGAATGAGCAGTTCTTC. Protein product: CASSSGDGGGRNEQFF. Full variable domain (rest looked up from reference TRBV5-1 and TRBJ2-1): KAGVTQTPRYLIKTRGQQVTLSCSPISGHRSVSWYQQTPGQGLQFLFEYFSETQRNKGNFPGRFSGRQFSNSRSEMNVSTLELGDSALYLCASSSGDGGGRNEQFFGPGTRLTVL.

This clonotype was observed once. The chain links TRBV7-9 to TRBJ2-3; TRBD2 matches 11 bases. Germline V CDR1 and CDR2: SEHNR, FQNEAQ (reference sequence). V dropped 7 bases and J dropped 1; count of bases not matched to a gene: 4. The CDR3 is made up of 15 amino acids. The CDR3 DNA reads as TGTGCCAGCACCAAGACTAGCGGGGGCACAGATACGCAGTATTTT. Protein sequence: CASTKTSGGTDTQYF.

The table lists this clonotype with many counts. The chain uses TRBV5-6 and TRBJ2-5; D possibly corresponds to TRBD2 (6 bases). The germline CDR1 and CDR2 sequences are SGHDT and YYEEEE. V gave up 10 bases and J gave up 7 bases, with 14 bases separating them. This CDR3 comprises 11 residues. In DNA form, the CDR3 reads TGTGCCTCGGGGTTCGGGGGGACCCAGTACTTC. This encodes CASGFGGTQYF.

As to this clonotype: The junction differs from germline at one of its ends, possibly a read error. The chain combines TRBV9 with TRBJ2-1; a weak D match, TRBD2 (5 bases). This CDR3 is built from 15 residues. The germline CDR1 and CDR2 sequences are SGDLS and YYNGEE. The CDR3 protein is CVSSPRGSSYNEQFF. In DNA form, the CDR3 reads TGTGTCAGCAGCCCCCGGGGAAGCTCCTACAATGAGCAGTTCTTC.

This clonotype was recorded many times. The chain links TRBV20-1 to TRBJ2-7, with D tentatively TRBD2 (5 bases). Germline CDR1 and CDR2: DFQATT and SNEGSKA (reference sequence). This CDR3 contains 15 residues. V was cut by 1 base and J by 5 bases, with 18 bases left in between. CDR3 protein: CSARVGARGSHEQYF. The CDR3 nucleotides read TGCAGTGCTAGAGTGGGAGCCAGAGGTTCCCACGAGCAGTACTTC.

This clonotype was counted many times. The chain recombines TRBV20-1 with TRBJ1-1; maybe TRBD1 (6 bases). The CDR3 is 12 residues long. The V and J ends lost 1 base and 5 bases respectively, with 8 bases between them. Germline CDR1 and CDR2: DFQATT and SNEGSKA (reference sequence). This CDR3 is CSARVQGTEAFF. CDR3 in DNA: TGCAGTGCTAGAGTACAGGGTACTGAAGCTTTCTTT.

The chain has TRBV20-1 and TRBJ2-3; D is unresolved. V was shortened by 0 bases and J by 6 bases, with 7 bases between the two germline ends. This CDR3 is built from 12 residues. In germline, CDR1 is DFQATT, CDR2 SNEGSKA (reference sequence). This chain's CDR3 is CSARDLLDTQYF. The CDR3 DNA follows: TGCAGTGCTAGAGATCTCCTGGATACGCAGTATTTT.

Many counts were recorded for this clonotype. The chain carries TRBV6-1 and TRBJ2-1, with a tentative D call TRBD1 (5 bases). V shed 2 bases and J shed 6 bases, with 14 bases lying between them. The CDR3 contains 15 residues. Germline-derived CDR1 and CDR2 are MNHNS and SASEGT. The CDR3 protein is CASSETVTEVNEQFF. DNA for the CDR3: TGTGCCAGCAGTGAAACGGTGACAGAAGTCAATGAGCAGTTCTTC.

This clonotype was counted a few times. V is TRBV15 and J is TRBJ1-1; TRBD1 matches at 12 bases. The ends lost 9 bases at V and 7 bases at J; junction bases unmatched: 12. This CDR3 region has 15 residues. From germline, CDR1 is LNHNV and CDR2 YYDKDF (reference sequence). CDR3 bases: TGTGCCACTGGGGCGGGGACAGGGGGCCGTAGTGAAGCTTTCTTT. The encoded protein is CATGAGTGGRSEAFF.

This clonotype was observed many times. The chain is built from TRBV20-1 and TRBJ1-2; D uncertain. The V end was cut by 1 base, the J end by 4 bases, with 16 bases between. Looked up from germline, CDR1 is DFQATT and CDR2 is SNEGSKA (reference sequence). The CDR3 sequence is 15 residues long. This chain's CDR3 is CSARAPSLGVYGYTF. CDR3 in DNA: TGCAGTGCTAGAGCACCCTCTTTAGGCGTCTATGGCTACACCTTC.

V usage is TRBV20-1 and J usage is TRBJ2-1, with D possibly matching TRBD2 (6 bases). The CDR3 totals 13 residues. With 3 bases removed from V and 8 bases from J, the gap between germline ends came to 14 bases. Germline V gene lookup returns CDR1 DFQATT and CDR2 SNEGSKA (reference sequence). CDR3 in amino acids: CSASTSPSDEQFF. The CDR3 coding sequence is TGCAGTGCTAGCACTAGCCCTTCGGATGAGCAGTTCTTC.

This clonotype appeared a few times. This chain uses TRBV5-5 with TRBJ1-1; 9 bases agree with TRBD1. Germline V gene data show CDR1 as SGHKS and CDR2 as YYEKEE (reference sequence). The CDR3 loop spans 17 amino acids. V shed 4 bases, J shed 5 bases, and the junction held 15 bases outside the gene matches. CDR3 bases: TGTGCCAGCAGCCCCACATCCGGGACAGGGTTGTGGACTGAAGCTTTCTTT. As protein: CASSPTSGTGLWTEAFF.

The chain carries TRBV4-2 and TRBJ2-5; D unclear. Deletions cut 0 bases from V and 1 base from J, with 15 bases between. Germline lookup yields CDR1 LGHNA and CDR2 YNFKEQ. This CDR3 is built from 17 residues. CDR3: CASSQDPFGRRQETQYF. In DNA, the CDR3 is TGTGCCAGCAGCCAAGATCCTTTTGGACGGCGCCAAGAGACCCAGTACTTC.

In this sample, this clonotype turned up many times. The chain uses TRBV2 and TRBJ1-1; 8 nucleotides match TRBD1. Germline lookup yields CDR1 SNHLY and CDR2 FYNNEI. The CDR3 extends over 15 amino acids. V dropped 2 bases and J dropped 2; count of bases not matched to a gene: 4. The CDR3 here is CASSEWTGINTEAFF. CDR3 coding DNA: TGTGCCAGCAGTGAATGGACAGGGATAAACACTGAAGCTTTCTTT.

This clonotype was detected only a few times. J is TRBJ2-2 and V is TRBV25-1, with 8 positions matching TRBD1. After removal of 2 bases from V and 1 base from J, the junction contained 15 bases not matched to a gene. This CDR3 spans 20 amino acids. Germline V gives CDR1 MGHDK, CDR2 SYGVNS. The CDR3 region is CASSEAVAVGTGRNTGELFF. The DNA of the CDR3 is TGTGCCAGCAGTGAAGCCGTAGCCGTCGGGACAGGCCGGAACACCGGGGAGCTGTTTTTT.

This clonotype was recorded at least ten times. CDR3 sequence: CASRWGGDSNQPQHF. CDR3 bases: TGTGCCAGTAGGTGGGGAGGGGATAGCAATCAGCCCCAGCATTTT. The chain combines TRBV19 with TRBJ1-5; D is perhaps TRBD1 (5 bases). The CDR3 is 15 residues long. V lost 6 bases to trimming and J lost 0 bases, with 12 bases between them. Germline values: CDR1 LNHDA, CDR2 SQIVND (reference sequence).